This T cell receptor beta chain was captured in a study of OX40 agonist ivuxolimab in advanced cancers. The repertoire was sequenced with immunoSEQ multiplex PCR; TCRdb's copy has only in-frame clones and lacks some. The data hold 65,000 to 95,000 clones, with around nine tenths observed a single time. The CDR3 is made up of 14 amino acids. The germline V and J ends were trimmed by 7 bases and 3 bases, with 13 bases remaining between them. Germline values: CDR1 SGHTA, CDR2 FQGNSA. This clonotype was obtained from an adult with an advanced solid tumor such as melanoma, head and neck, liver or kidney cancer. The material sequenced was CD4+ or CD8+ T cells sorted from blood, taken in a trial of the OX40 agonist ivuxolimab. This rearrangement joins TRBV7-2 to TRBJ2-1; D is possibly TRBD2 (6 bases). CDR3 loop: CASTGGSGYNEQFF. The CDR3 bases are TGTGCCAGCACCGGAGGGAGTGGCTACAATGAGCAGTTCTTC.